What follows describes a single T cell receptor beta chain. This sample is part of a study of blood T cell repertoires in COVID-19. Study overall: Both acute and convalescent COVID-19 samples were obtained from the United States, Italy and Spain. In each case, the material was cDNA or gDNA derived from T cells, B-cell-depleted T cells, or PBMCs.

Authors' analysis steps: Reference gene primer amplification gave estimated nucleated cell counts. Assay used: immunoSEQ multiplex PCR; TCRdb lists only in-frame clones, some missing. That table supplies the V and J calls and clone size; D and trimming were determined from the DNA. The data show some 11,000 clones, about 87% seen once. CDR3 length equals 16 residues. V was clipped by 0 bases and J by 4 bases, with 10 bases between them. The germline V gene has CDR1 LGHNA and CDR2 YSLEER. What was sequenced was peripheral blood. The chain recombines TRBV4-3 with TRBJ2-6; D possibly corresponds to TRBD2 (6 bases). This TCR came from a human donor in a cohort sampled during active COVID-19. CDR3 in amino acids: CASSQEGGTGANVLTF. For the CDR3, the DNA is TGCGCCAGCAGCCAAGAAGGAGGGACCGGGGCCAACGTCCTGACTTTC.